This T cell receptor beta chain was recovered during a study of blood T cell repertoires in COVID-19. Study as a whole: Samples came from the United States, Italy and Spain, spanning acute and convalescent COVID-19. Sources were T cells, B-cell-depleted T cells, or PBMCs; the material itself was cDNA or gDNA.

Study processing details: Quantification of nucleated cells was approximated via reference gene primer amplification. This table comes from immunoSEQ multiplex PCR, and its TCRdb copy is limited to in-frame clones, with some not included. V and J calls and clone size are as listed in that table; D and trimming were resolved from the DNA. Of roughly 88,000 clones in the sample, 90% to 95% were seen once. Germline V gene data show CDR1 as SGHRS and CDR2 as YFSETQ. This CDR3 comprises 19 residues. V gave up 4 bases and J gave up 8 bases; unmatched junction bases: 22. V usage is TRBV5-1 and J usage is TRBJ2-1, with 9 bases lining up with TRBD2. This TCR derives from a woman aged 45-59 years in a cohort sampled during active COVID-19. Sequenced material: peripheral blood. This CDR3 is CASSLAKTRTLAGSHEQFF. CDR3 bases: TGCGCCAGCAGCCTCGCGAAGACCCGGACTCTAGCGGGGTCCCATGAGCAGTTCTTC.